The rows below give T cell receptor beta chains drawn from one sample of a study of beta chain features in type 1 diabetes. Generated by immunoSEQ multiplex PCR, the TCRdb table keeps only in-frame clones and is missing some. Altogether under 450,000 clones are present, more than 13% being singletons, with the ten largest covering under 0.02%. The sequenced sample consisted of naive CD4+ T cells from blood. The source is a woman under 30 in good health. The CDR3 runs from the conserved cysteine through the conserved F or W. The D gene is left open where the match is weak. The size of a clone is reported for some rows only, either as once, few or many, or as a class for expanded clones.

CDR3aa: CASSPIRENGYTF
CDR3nt: TGTGCCAGCAGCCCGATCAGGGAAAATGGCTACACCTTC
j_gene: TRBJ1-2
v_gene: TRBV7-9
d_gene: NA
abundance: NA

CDR3aa: CASSILSGANVLTF
CDR3nt: TGTGCCAGTAGTATCCTCTCTGGGGCCAACGTCCTGACTTTC
j_gene: TRBJ2-6
v_gene: TRBV19
d_gene: NA
abundance: few

CDR3aa: CAWLLTRGTGNTIYF
CDR3nt: TGTGCCTGGCTCCTCACGCGGGGAACGGGAAACACCATATATTTT
j_gene: TRBJ1-3
v_gene: TRBV30
d_gene: NA
abundance: NA

CDR3aa: CASSPWDRAHEQYF
CDR3nt: TGCGCCAGCAGCCCCTGGGACAGGGCTCACGAGCAGTACTTC
j_gene: TRBJ2-7
v_gene: TRBV5-1
d_gene: TRBD1
abundance: NA

CDR3aa: CSVEGYRGRTEAFF
CDR3nt: TGCAGCGTTGAGGGATACAGGGGGCGAACTGAAGCTTTCTTT
j_gene: TRBJ1-1
v_gene: TRBV29-1
d_gene: TRBD1
abundance: NA

CDR3aa: CASSVVGTGGFDTEAFF
CDR3nt: TGTGCCAGCAGCGTAGTGGGGACAGGGGGTTTTGACACTGAAGCTTTCTTT
j_gene: TRBJ1-1
v_gene: TRBV9
d_gene: TRBD1
abundance: NA

CDR3aa: CASRPTGVALNQYF
CDR3nt: TGTGCCAGTAGGCCGACAGGGGTCGCGTTAAATCAGTACTTC
j_gene: TRBJ2-4
v_gene: TRBV19
d_gene: TRBD1
abundance: few

CDR3aa: CASSLWVAGEAETQYF
CDR3nt: TGTGCCAGCAGTTTATGGGTAGCGGGGGAGGCGGAGACCCAGTACTTC
j_gene: TRBJ2-5
v_gene: TRBV28
d_gene: TRBD2
abundance: NA

CDR3aa: CAWTQGLQETQYF
CDR3nt: TGTGCCTGGACACAGGGTCTCCAAGAGACCCAGTACTTC
j_gene: TRBJ2-5
v_gene: TRBV30
d_gene: NA
abundance: few

CDR3aa: CASSHDRTTQETQYF
CDR3nt: TGTGCCAGCAGCCACGATCGGACTACACAAGAGACCCAGTACTTC
j_gene: TRBJ2-5
v_gene: TRBV14
d_gene: NA
abundance: few

CDR3aa: CASSVDPGLAGGETQYF
CDR3nt: TGTGCCAGCAGCGTAGATCCAGGACTAGCGGGAGGAGAGACCCAGTACTTC
j_gene: TRBJ2-5
v_gene: TRBV9
d_gene: TRBD2
abundance: few

CDR3aa: CASRTWMRESTDTQYF
CDR3nt: TGTGCCAGCAGAACCTGGATGAGGGAGAGCACAGATACGCAGTATTTT
j_gene: TRBJ2-3
v_gene: TRBV6-6
d_gene: NA
abundance: few

CDR3aa: CASSLSGSDGDTQYF
CDR3nt: TGCGCCAGCAGCCTAAGCGGGAGTGACGGAGATACGCAGTATTTT
j_gene: TRBJ2-3
v_gene: TRBV5-1
d_gene: TRBD2
abundance: few

CDR3aa: CASSQDEGGGQPQHF
CDR3nt: TGCGCCAGCAGCCAAGATGAAGGGGGGGGGCAGCCCCAGCATTTT
j_gene: TRBJ1-5
v_gene: TRBV4-1
d_gene: NA
abundance: NA

CDR3aa: CASSRHGSGSAYGGELFF
CDR3nt: TGTGCCAGCTCACGCCACGGCAGCGGGAGTGCGTATGGCGGGGAGCTGTTTTTT
j_gene: TRBJ2-2
v_gene: TRBV18
d_gene: TRBD2
abundance: NA

CDR3aa: CASSWALGDETQYF
CDR3nt: TGTGCCAGTTCTTGGGCCCTGGGCGACGAGACCCAGTACTTC
j_gene: TRBJ2-5
v_gene: TRBV19
d_gene: NA
abundance: NA

CDR3aa: CASSKGRVRSSYEQYF
CDR3nt: TGTGCCAGCAGCAAAGGTCGGGTGAGGAGCTCCTACGAGCAGTACTTC
j_gene: TRBJ2-7
v_gene: TRBV21-1
d_gene: NA
abundance: few

CDR3aa: CASRVRTGLYEQYF
CDR3nt: TGTGCCAGCAGAGTAAGGACGGGACTCTACGAGCAGTACTTC
j_gene: TRBJ2-7
v_gene: TRBV5-6
d_gene: NA
abundance: few

CDR3aa: CASSGSQINSYNEQFF
CDR3nt: TGTGCCAGCAGTGGCTCACAGATCAACTCCTACAATGAGCAGTTCTTC
j_gene: TRBJ2-1
v_gene: TRBV27
d_gene: NA
abundance: NA

CDR3aa: CASSQQGYGYTF
CDR3nt: TGTGCCAGCAGCCAACAGGGGTATGGCTACACCTTC
j_gene: TRBJ1-2
v_gene: TRBV14
d_gene: NA
abundance: few

CDR3aa: CASSQDQVIMNTEAFF
CDR3nt: TGTGCCAGCAGCCAAGACCAGGTTATCATGAACACTGAAGCTTTCTTT
j_gene: TRBJ1-1
v_gene: TRBV14
d_gene: NA
abundance: few

CDR3aa: CAWSLLREGEQFF
CDR3nt: TGTGCCTGGAGTTTACTACGCGAGGGTGAGCAGTTCTTC
j_gene: TRBJ2-1
v_gene: TRBV30
d_gene: NA
abundance: few

CDR3aa: CASSPGQVQEQFF
CDR3nt: TGCGCCAGCAGCCCAGGACAGGTCCAGGAGCAGTTCTTC
j_gene: TRBJ2-1
v_gene: TRBV5-1
d_gene: TRBD1
abundance: few

CDR3aa: CASSLRLAQSSYEQYF
CDR3nt: TGCGCCAGCAGCCTTCGACTAGCCCAAAGCTCCTACGAGCAGTACTTC
j_gene: TRBJ2-7
v_gene: TRBV5-1
d_gene: TRBD2
abundance: few

CDR3aa: CASTARGLSRGYTF
CDR3nt: TGTGCCAGCACCGCCAGGGGACTAAGTCGAGGCTACACCTTC
j_gene: TRBJ1-2
v_gene: TRBV2
d_gene: NA
abundance: few

CDR3aa: CASSLGAGGGETQYF
CDR3nt: TGTGCCAGCAGCTTAGGTGCAGGGGGCGGCGAGACCCAGTACTTC
j_gene: TRBJ2-5
v_gene: TRBV7-9
d_gene: TRBD1
abundance: few

CDR3aa: CASSLGLAGRRETQYF
CDR3nt: TGTGCCAGCAGCCTAGGACTAGCGGGAAGAAGGGAGACCCAGTACTTC
j_gene: TRBJ2-5
v_gene: TRBV4-2
d_gene: TRBD2
abundance: NA

CDR3aa: CASSLGTGEPENQPQHF
CDR3nt: TGTGCCAGCAGCTTAGGGACAGGGGAGCCGGAAAATCAGCCCCAGCATTTT
j_gene: TRBJ1-5
v_gene: TRBV7-9
d_gene: TRBD1
abundance: few

CDR3aa: CASSYRTGGTEAFF
CDR3nt: TGTGCCAGCAGTTATAGGACAGGGGGTACTGAAGCTTTCTTT
j_gene: TRBJ1-1
v_gene: TRBV6-5
d_gene: TRBD1
abundance: few

CDR3aa: CASSLAWAGDTQYF
CDR3nt: TGCGCCAGCAGCTTGGCCTGGGCGGGAGATACGCAGTATTTT
j_gene: TRBJ2-3
v_gene: TRBV5-1
d_gene: NA
abundance: NA

CDR3aa: CASRASLYEQYF
CDR3nt: TGTGCCAGCAGGGCCTCCCTTTACGAGCAGTACTTC
j_gene: TRBJ2-7
v_gene: TRBV28
d_gene: NA
abundance: NA

CDR3aa: CASSERAEETQYF
CDR3nt: TGTGCCAGCAGCGAGCGAGCGGAAGAGACCCAGTACTTC
j_gene: TRBJ2-5
v_gene: TRBV11-2
d_gene: NA
abundance: few

CDR3aa: CASTYGGAASNEQFF
CDR3nt: TGCGCCAGTACCTATGGCGGAGCCGCGTCCAATGAGCAGTTCTTC
j_gene: TRBJ2-1
v_gene: TRBV5-1
d_gene: NA
abundance: few

CDR3aa: CASSPMAGRTEAFF
CDR3nt: TGTGCCAGCAGTCCGATGGCGGGGAGGACTGAAGCTTTCTTT
j_gene: TRBJ1-1
v_gene: TRBV27
d_gene: NA
abundance: NA

CDR3aa: CASSRQTSGYEDTQYF
CDR3nt: TGCGCCAGCAGCCGCCAGACTAGCGGGTATGAAGATACGCAGTATTTT
j_gene: TRBJ2-3
v_gene: TRBV4-3
d_gene: TRBD2
abundance: few

CDR3aa: CASSLSTNTGELFF
CDR3nt: TGTGCCAGCAGCTTATCTACGAACACCGGGGAGCTGTTTTTT
j_gene: TRBJ2-2
v_gene: TRBV7-9
d_gene: NA
abundance: NA

CDR3aa: CASREDSNTQYF
CDR3nt: TGTGCCAGCAGAGAAGACAGCAATACGCAGTATTTT
j_gene: TRBJ2-3
v_gene: TRBV25-1
d_gene: NA
abundance: NA

CDR3aa: CASSYQSGQNQPQHF
CDR3nt: TGTGCCAGCAGTTACCAATCCGGACAGAATCAGCCCCAGCATTTT
j_gene: TRBJ1-5
v_gene: TRBV6-6
d_gene: NA
abundance: few

CDR3aa: CASSQVLSRTSKLPKNIQYF
CDR3nt: TGTGCCAGCAGCCAAGTATTAAGTCGGACTAGCAAACTTCCCAAAAACATTCAGTACTTC
j_gene: TRBJ2-4
v_gene: TRBV4-2
d_gene: TRBD2
abundance: NA

CDR3aa: CASSPWIAGNTGELFF
CDR3nt: TGTGCCAGCAGCCCGTGGATAGCGGGAAACACCGGGGAGCTGTTTTTT
j_gene: TRBJ2-2
v_gene: TRBV9
d_gene: TRBD2
abundance: few

CDR3aa: CASSRPGQSYEQYF
CDR3nt: TGTGCCAGCAGCCGGCCGGGACAGAGCTACGAGCAGTACTTC
j_gene: TRBJ2-7
v_gene: TRBV7-2
d_gene: TRBD1
abundance: few

CDR3aa: CAWSVRVSGNTIYF
CDR3nt: TGTGCCTGGAGTGTACGGGTCTCTGGAAACACCATATATTTT
j_gene: TRBJ1-3
v_gene: TRBV30
d_gene: NA
abundance: few

CDR3aa: CASSPFRRVGPLNQPQHF
CDR3nt: TGTGCCAGCAGCCCCTTTAGGAGGGTGGGACCGTTGAATCAGCCCCAGCATTTT
j_gene: TRBJ1-5
v_gene: TRBV7-9
d_gene: NA
abundance: few